This T cell receptor beta chain originates from a study of shared clonotypes between healthy human individuals. Original analysis: ImmunoSEQ output held junction-only sequences without quality scores, so filtering differed. Sequencing used immunoSEQ multiplex PCR; TCRdb keeps in-frame clones, though not all of them. V, J and clone size are taken as reported in that table, and D and trimming were inferred from the DNA itself. The repertoire holds approximately 250,000 clones, with over 50% as singletons. The CDR3 is made up of 15 amino acids. In germline, CDR1 is MNHNY, CDR2 SVGAGI (reference sequence). The junction had 14 bases not matched to a gene; V was cut back by 5 bases and J by 12 bases.

The J gene is TRBJ2-1, the V gene TRBV6-6, with 9 bases that match TRBD1. This clonotype originated in a man younger than 40 in good health. The sample consisted of memory CD4+ T cells sorted from blood. Specified subset: CD45RA-negative fraction. DNA for the CDR3: TGTGCCAGCAGTCACCGGGACAGGGCACCCTCACGGCAGTTCTTC. Protein: CASSHRDRAPSRQFF.